This T cell receptor beta chain was recovered during a study of shared clonotypes between healthy human individuals. DNA at 200 ng, roughly 27,000 T cell genomes, went into sorted-subset replicate PCRs. Libraries were prepared by immunoSEQ multiplex PCR; TCRdb keeps only in-frame clonotypes and omits some of them. The table has approximately 2,200,000 clones, just over 90% seen once. In the case of this clone: What it recognizes is unknown.

Naive CD8 cells, CD45RO-negative and positively selected for CCR7, excluded terminally differentiated effector memory CD45RA+ cells. Adult donors, all healthy and HIV-negative, had no recent acute infections or vaccinations. General observations from the study: As a rule, naive subsets had a larger estimated richness than memory subsets. Shared clonotypes: about 5% naive CD4, roughly 3.8% naive CD8, around 2.4% memory CD4, approximately 0.37% memory CD8.

In germline, CDR1 is SEHNR, CDR2 FQNEAQ (reference sequence). J lost 2 bases, V lost 3 bases, and 8 bases had no gene match. The CDR3 has 16 amino acids. This TCR was recovered from a man aged 18-30 years in good health. Some clones in this sample may be carry-over from other donors' samples. The sample consisted of naive CD8+ T cells from PBMCs. The chain carries TRBV7-9 and TRBJ1-2; 8 bases agree with TRBD1. The CDR3 DNA sequence: TGTGCCAGCAGCTTTCAGGACAGGGTTGGGAACTATGGCTACACCTTC. This gives the protein CASSFQDRVGNYGYTF.